This TCR beta chain was sequenced during a study of CDR3 diversity in severe acne. Germline CDR1 SGHTA, CDR2 FQGNSA. This CDR3 spans 11 amino acids. The V and J ends lost 1 base and 9 bases respectively, with 3 bases between them. This clonotype was found many times. TCRdb re-derived calls from the PCR reads in MiXCR, one entry per CDR3 protein. The profile shows fewer than 90,000 distinct CDR3 sequences, approximately 54% of them singletons. V and J are TRBV7-2 and TRBJ2-2; D remains ambiguous. The receptor comes from a male donor with severe acne vulgaris. The specimen sequenced was blood. CDR3 residues: CASSLDWELFF. CDR3 coding DNA: TGTGCCAGCAGCTTAGACTGGGAGCTGTTTTTT. Looking up the rest from reference TRBV7-2 and TRBJ2-2 gives the full variable domain: GAGVSQSPSNKVTEKGKDVELRCDPISGHTALYWYRQSLGQGLEFLIYFQGNSAPDKSGLPSDRFSAERTGGSVSTLTIQRTQQEDSAVYLCASSLDWELFFGEGSRLTVL.